This T cell receptor beta chain was profiled in a study of neurological immune-mediated disorders. This clonotype was detected ten times or more. MiXCR was run by TCRdb on the 5' RACE reads, yielding one entry per CDR3 protein. The table has around 83,000 distinct CDR3 sequences, around 14% seen once. The germline V gene has CDR1 SGHRS and CDR2 YFSETQ. V gave up 0 bases and J gave up 3 bases, with 12 bases separating them. The CDR3 is made up of 15 amino acids. This receptor was identified in a woman aged 45-65 years in good health. Sample: PBMCs. The chain is built from TRBV5-1 and TRBJ1-1, with a weak D call TRBD1 (6 bases). CDR3 loop: CASSLVTGTDTEAFF. The CDR3 nucleotides are TGCGCCAGCAGCTTGGTAACAGGGACCGACACTGAAGCTTTCTTT.